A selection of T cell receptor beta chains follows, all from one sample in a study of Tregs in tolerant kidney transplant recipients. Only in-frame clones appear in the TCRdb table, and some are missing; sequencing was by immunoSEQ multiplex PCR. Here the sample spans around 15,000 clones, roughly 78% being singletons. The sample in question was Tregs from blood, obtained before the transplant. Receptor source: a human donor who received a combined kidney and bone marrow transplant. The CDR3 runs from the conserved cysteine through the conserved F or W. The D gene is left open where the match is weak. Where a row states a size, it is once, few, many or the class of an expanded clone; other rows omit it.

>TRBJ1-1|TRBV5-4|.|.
TGTGCCAGCAGCTTGGCGCAGGGTGGTGAAGCTTTCTTT
CASSLAQGGEAFF
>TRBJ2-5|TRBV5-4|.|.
TGTGCCAGCAGCTTGGTGGGAGGCCCGACCCAGTACTTC
CASSLVGGPTQYF
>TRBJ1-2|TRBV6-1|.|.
TGTGCCAGCAGTGTACCTGGGGGCAACTATGGCTACACCTTC
CASSVPGGNYGYTF
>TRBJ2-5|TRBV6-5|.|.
TGTGCCAGCAGTTACGGGGTTGAGGGAGAGACCCAGTACTTC
CASSYGVEGETQYF
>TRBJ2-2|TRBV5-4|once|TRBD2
TGTGCCAGCAGCTTCCCTGGCGGGGGGAACACCGGGGAGCTGTTTTTT
CASSFPGGGNTGELFF
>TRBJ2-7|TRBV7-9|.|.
TGTGCCAGCAGCTTAGAGGGCCCCCAGGGGCTCTCCTACGAGCAGTACTTC
CASSLEGPQGLSYEQYF
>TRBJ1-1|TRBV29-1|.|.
TGCAGCGTCCTACAGGGATTCGGGACGGTAGGCACTGAAGCTTTCTTT
CSVLQGFGTVGTEAFF
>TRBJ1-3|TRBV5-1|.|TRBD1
TGCGCCAGCAGCAGGGACAGGGCCTCTGGAAACACCATATATTTT
CASSRDRASGNTIYF
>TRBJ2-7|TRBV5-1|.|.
TGCGCCAGCAGCTTTGGACAGCCCTACGAGCAGTACTTC
CASSFGQPYEQYF
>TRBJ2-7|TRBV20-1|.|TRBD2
TGCAGTGCTCGACTAGCGAGCGAGCAGTACTTC
CSARLASEQYF
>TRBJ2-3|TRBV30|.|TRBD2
TGTGCCTGGAGTGTCCGAGCGGGATCCACAGATACGCAGTATTTT
CAWSVRAGSTDTQYF
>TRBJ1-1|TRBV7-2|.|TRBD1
TGTGCCAGCAGCGTGGACAGGGTGAACACTGAAGCTTTCTTT
CASSVDRVNTEAFF
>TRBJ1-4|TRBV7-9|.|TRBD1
TGTGCCAGCAGCTTAGTCAGGGGGACTAATGAAAAACTGTTTTTT
CASSLVRGTNEKLFF
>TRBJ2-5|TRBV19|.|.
TGTGCCAGTAGTCGTTCGGACCAAGAGACCCAGTACTTC
CASSRSDQETQYF
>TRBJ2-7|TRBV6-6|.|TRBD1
TGTGCCAGCAGTCATGGACAGGGAAACGAGCAGTACTTC
CASSHGQGNEQYF
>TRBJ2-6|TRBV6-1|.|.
TGTGCCAGCTCAGATTCAGGGCGGGGGGCCAACGTCCTGACTTTC
CASSDSGRGANVLTF
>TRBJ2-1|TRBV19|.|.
TGTGCCAGTAGTATACACGCACAGGGCGATGAGCAGTTCTTC
CASSIHAQGDEQFF
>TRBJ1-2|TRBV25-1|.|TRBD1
TGTGCCAGCAGTGAATATCGACAGGGAGGCGGCTACACCTTC
CASSEYRQGGGYTF
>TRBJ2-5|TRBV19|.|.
TGTGCCAGTAGTCCGGGAGAGACCCAGTACTTC
CASSPGETQYF
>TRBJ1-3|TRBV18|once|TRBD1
TGTGCCAGCTCACCGCAGGGGGCGATCGGAAACACCATATATTTT
CASSPQGAIGNTIYF
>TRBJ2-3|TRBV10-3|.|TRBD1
TGTGCCATCCGCGCACCGGGACAGGGAAAGAATACGCAGTATTTT
CAIRAPGQGKNTQYF
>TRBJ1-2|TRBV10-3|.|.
TGTGCCATCAAAGCGACTGAAGCTAACTATGGCTACACCTTC
CAIKATEANYGYTF
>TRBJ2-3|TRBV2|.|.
TGTGCCAGCACCCCCCGGGTAGTGCAGTATTTT
CASTPRVVQYF
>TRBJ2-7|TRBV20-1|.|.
TGCAGTGCCGGCGGGGTCTACGAGCAGTACTTC
CSAGGVYEQYF
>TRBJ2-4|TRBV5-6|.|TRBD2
TGTGCCAGCAGCTGGGGCGGGGGGGCGTCAAACATTCAGTACTTC
CASSWGGGASNIQYF
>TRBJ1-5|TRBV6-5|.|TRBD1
TGTGCCAGCAGGGGGGCAGGGGGACAGCCCCAGCATTTT
CASRGAGGQPQHF
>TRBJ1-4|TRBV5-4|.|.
TGTGCCAGCAGCGGCGGGGGCACTAATGAAAAACTGTTTTTT
CASSGGGTNEKLFF
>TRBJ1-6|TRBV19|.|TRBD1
TGTGCCAGTAGTTCCCCTGGGACAGGGGCAAATTTAAATTCACCCCTCCACTTT
CASSSPGTGANLNSPLHF
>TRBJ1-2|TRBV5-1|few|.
TGCGCCAGCAGCTTCTCTACAGGGAACTATGGCTACACCTTC
CASSFSTGNYGYTF
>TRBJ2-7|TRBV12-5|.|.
TGTGCTAGTGGTTTGGGAGACCCAGGGGACGAGCAGTACTTC
CASGLGDPGDEQYF
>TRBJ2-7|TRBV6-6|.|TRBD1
TGTGCCAGCAGTTACGGGGGACAGAACTACGAGCAGTACTTC
CASSYGGQNYEQYF
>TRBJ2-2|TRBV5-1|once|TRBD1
TGCGCCAGCAGCTTCCCGGGACAGGGGGCCGCCGGGGAGCTGTTTTTT
CASSFPGQGAAGELFF
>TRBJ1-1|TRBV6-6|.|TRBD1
TGTGCCAGCAGTCTCCGGGACAGGGATGAGGGAGCTTTCTTT
CASSLRDRDEGAFF
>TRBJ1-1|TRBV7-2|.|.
TGTGCCAGCAGCTTTCAATTGAACACTGAAGCTTTCTTT
CASSFQLNTEAFF
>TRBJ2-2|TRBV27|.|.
TGTGCCAGCGGCAAGCTAGCAGGAGTCAGCACCGGGGAGCTGTTTTTT
CASGKLAGVSTGELFF
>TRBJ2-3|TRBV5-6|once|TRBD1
TGTGCCAGCCTACCCATGAACAGGGGGATAGATACGCAGTATTTT
CASLPMNRGIDTQYF
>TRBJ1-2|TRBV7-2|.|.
TGTGCCAGCAGCTTAATGGACATATATGGCTACACCTTC
CASSLMDIYGYTF
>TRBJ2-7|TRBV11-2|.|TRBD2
TGTGCCAGCAGCTTCCTAGCGGCTGGCTACGAGCAGTACTTC
CASSFLAAGYEQYF
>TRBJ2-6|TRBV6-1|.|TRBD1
TGTGCCAGCAGTGGGCTAACAGGGGCCCCCCTCTCTGGGGCCAACGTCCTGACTTTC
CASSGLTGAPLSGANVLTF
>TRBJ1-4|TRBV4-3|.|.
TGCGCCAGCAGCCAGGAAAGGAGGGATGAAAAACTGTTTTTT
CASSQERRDEKLFF
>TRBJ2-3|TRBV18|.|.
TGTGCCAGCTCAGAACCCCGGGACTGGACTAGCACAGATACGCAGTATTTT
CASSEPRDWTSTDTQYF